This TCR beta chain was sequenced during a study of T-cell memory formation after mild COVID-19. Trimming took 2 bases from V and 7 from J, leaving 14 bases between them. The CDR3 extends over 14 amino acids. From germline, CDR1 is MNHNY and CDR2 SVGAGI (reference sequence). TCRdb analysed the 5' RACE reads with MiXCR anew, one entry per CDR3 protein. The table has about 200,000 distinct CDR3 sequences, roughly 16% seen once. The receptor was isolated from an adult woman who had mild COVID-19 (a few samples of this study predate the infection). Cell type and time point are not known. What was sequenced was PBMCs or a T cell subset sorted from them (not recorded which). The chain has TRBV6-6 and TRBJ1-2; weak D call: TRBD1 (5 bases). CDR3 sequence: CASSYKEGIGGYTF. The CDR3, as DNA: TGTGCCAGCAGTTACAAGGAGGGGATCGGTGGCTACACCTTC.